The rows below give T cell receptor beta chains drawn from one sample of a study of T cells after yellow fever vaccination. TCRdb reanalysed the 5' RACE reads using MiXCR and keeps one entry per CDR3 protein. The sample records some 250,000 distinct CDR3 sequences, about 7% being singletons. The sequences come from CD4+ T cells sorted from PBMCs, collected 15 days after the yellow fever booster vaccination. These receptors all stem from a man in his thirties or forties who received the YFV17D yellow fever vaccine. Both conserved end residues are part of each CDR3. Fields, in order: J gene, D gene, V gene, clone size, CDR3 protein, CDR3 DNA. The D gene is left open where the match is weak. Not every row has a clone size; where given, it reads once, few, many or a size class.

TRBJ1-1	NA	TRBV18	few	CASSPPMNTEAFF	TGTGCCAGCTCACCACCGATGAACACTGAAGCTTTCTTT
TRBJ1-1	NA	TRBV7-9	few	CASSLEGRTEAFF	TGTGCCAGCAGCTTAGAAGGACGTACTGAAGCTTTCTTT
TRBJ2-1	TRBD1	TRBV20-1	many	CSATNPRDRAYNEQFF	TGCAGTGCTACCAACCCCCGGGACAGGGCCTACAATGAGCAGTTCTTC
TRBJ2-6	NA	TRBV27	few	CASSPRVESGANVLTF	TGTGCCAGCAGTCCCAGGGTAGAGTCTGGGGCCAACGTCCTGACTTTC
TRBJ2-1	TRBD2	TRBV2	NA	CASRSGGNNEQFF	TGTGCCAGCAGAAGCGGGGGGAACAATGAGCAGTTCTTC
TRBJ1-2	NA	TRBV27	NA	CASRQGSISYGYTF	TGTGCCAGCAGGCAGGGCTCTATAAGCTATGGCTACACCTTC
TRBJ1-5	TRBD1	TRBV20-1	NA	CSAKGTVNQPQHF	TGCAGTGCTAAAGGGACAGTGAATCAGCCCCAGCATTTT
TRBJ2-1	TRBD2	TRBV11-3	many	CASSLMAGVYNEQFF	TGTGCCAGCAGCTTAATGGCGGGAGTGTACAATGAGCAGTTCTTC
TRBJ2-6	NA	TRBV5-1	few	CASSREFGAGANVLTF	TGCGCCAGCAGCCGGGAGTTCGGGGCTGGGGCCAACGTCCTGACTTTC
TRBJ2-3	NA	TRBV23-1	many	CAIRNRDTQYF	TGCGCCATCCGCAATAGAGATACGCAGTATTTT
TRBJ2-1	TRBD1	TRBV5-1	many	CASSLASGGSYNEQFF	TGTGCCAGCAGCTTAGCCTCAGGGGGCTCCTACAATGAGCAGTTCTTC
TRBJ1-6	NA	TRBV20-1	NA	CSASIRGGSAPLHF	TGCAGTGCTAGTATACGGGGGGGCTCGGCACCCCTCCACTTT
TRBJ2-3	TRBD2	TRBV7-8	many	CASRLAGGPDTQYF	TGTGCCAGCAGGTTAGCGGGAGGTCCAGATACGCAGTATTTT
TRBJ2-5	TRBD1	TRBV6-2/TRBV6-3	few	CASKRTGGETQYF	TGTGCCAGCAAAAGGACAGGGGGCGAGACCCAGTACTTC
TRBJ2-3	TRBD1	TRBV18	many	CASSPGQGGMDTQYF	TGTGCCAGCTCACCAGGACAGGGTGGGATGGATACGCAGTATTTT
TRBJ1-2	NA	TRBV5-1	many	CASSPDSYYGYTF	TGCGCCAGCAGCCCGGACAGTTACTATGGCTACACCTTC
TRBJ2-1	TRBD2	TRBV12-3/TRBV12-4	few	CASSSRGSGRPGLEQFF	TGTGCCAGCAGTTCGAGGGGGAGCGGGAGGCCGGGGTTGGAGCAGTTCTTC
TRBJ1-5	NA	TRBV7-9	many	CASSLGIGVDPQPQHF	TGTGCCAGCAGCTTAGGGATTGGTGTAGATCCTCAGCCCCAGCATTTT
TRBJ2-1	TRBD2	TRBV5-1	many	CASSLVRGGVNEQFF	TGCGCCAGCAGCTTGGTGCGGGGGGGAGTGAATGAGCAGTTCTTC
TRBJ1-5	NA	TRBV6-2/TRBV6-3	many	CASSYREGYQPQHF	TGTGCCAGCAGTTACCGAGAGGGCTATCAGCCCCAGCATTTT
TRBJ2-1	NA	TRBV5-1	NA	CASSPKQGGNEQFF	TGCGCCAGCAGCCCGAAACAGGGCGGAAATGAGCAGTTCTTC
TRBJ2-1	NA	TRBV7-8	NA	CASSFGRPGNNEQFF	TGTGCCAGCAGCTTTGGTAGGCCGGGCAACAATGAGCAGTTCTTC
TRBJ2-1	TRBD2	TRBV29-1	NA	CSVDGFGTKGGAGQFF	TGCAGCGTTGACGGTTTCGGGACTAAAGGCGGGGCGGGGCAGTTCTTC
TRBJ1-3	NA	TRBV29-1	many	CSVSLDFSGNTIYF	TGCAGCGTCTCACTGGACTTCTCTGGAAACACCATATATTTT
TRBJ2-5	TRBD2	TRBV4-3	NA	CASSQGNSGGQRETQYF	TGCGCCAGCAGCCAGGGGAATTCGGGGGGGCAAAGGGAGACCCAGTACTTC
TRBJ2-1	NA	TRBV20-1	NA	CSAIRGTDYNEQFF	TGCAGTGCTATCCGCGGGACCGACTACAATGAGCAGTTCTTC
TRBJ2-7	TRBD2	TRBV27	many	CASNSGGSSYEQYF	TGTGCCAGTAATAGCGGGGGCAGCTCCTACGAGCAGTACTTC
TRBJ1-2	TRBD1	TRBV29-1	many	CSAGTGVNYGYTF	TGCAGCGCTGGGACAGGGGTAAACTATGGCTACACCTTC
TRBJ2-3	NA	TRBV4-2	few	CASSLSGPRRSTDTQYF	TGTGCCAGCAGCCTATCGGGACCGAGAAGGAGCACGGATACGCAGTATTTT
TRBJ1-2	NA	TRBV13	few	CASSLDRFRDGYTF	TGTGCCAGCAGCTTAGACCGGTTTCGCGATGGCTACACCTTC
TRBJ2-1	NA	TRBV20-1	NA	CSARIPSQNEQFF	TGCAGTGCTAGGATCCCCTCTCAAAATGAGCAGTTCTTC
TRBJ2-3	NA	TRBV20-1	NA	CSASWDSSTDTQYF	TGCAGTGCAAGCTGGGATTCAAGCACAGATACGCAGTATTTT
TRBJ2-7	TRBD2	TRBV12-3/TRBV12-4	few	CASSPRGGTSGTYEQYF	TGTGCCAGCAGTCCGAGAGGAGGGACTAGCGGAACCTACGAGCAGTACTTC
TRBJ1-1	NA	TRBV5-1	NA	CASSNTGGSTEAFF	TGCGCCAGCAGCAATACCGGGGGCAGCACTGAAGCTTTCTTT
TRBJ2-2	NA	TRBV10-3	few	CAIPKERGANTGELFF	TGTGCCATCCCCAAGGAAAGGGGGGCGAACACCGGGGAGCTGTTTTTT
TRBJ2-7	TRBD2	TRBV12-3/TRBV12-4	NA	CASSSQGLAAGFGGEQYF	TGTGCCAGCAGTTCCCAGGGACTAGCCGCCGGGTTTGGGGGCGAGCAGTACTTC
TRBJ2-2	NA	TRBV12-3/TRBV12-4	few	CASSPGQGLVGELFF	TGTGCCAGCAGTCCGGGACAGGGACTAGTCGGGGAGCTGTTTTTT
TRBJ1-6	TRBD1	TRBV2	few	CASSDRGQNSPLHF	TGTGCCAGCAGTGACAGGGGGCAAAATTCACCCCTCCACTTT
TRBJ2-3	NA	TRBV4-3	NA	CASSQGSSATDTQYF	TGCGCCAGCAGCCAAGGATCCTCAGCGACAGATACGCAGTATTTT
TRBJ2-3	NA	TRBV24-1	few	CATSSNRPTDTQYF	TGTGCCACCAGTTCGAACCGACCGACAGATACGCAGTATTTT
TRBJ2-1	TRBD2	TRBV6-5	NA	CASSYTRRTRDYNEQFF	TGTGCCAGCAGTTATACCAGGAGGACTAGGGATTACAATGAGCAGTTCTTC
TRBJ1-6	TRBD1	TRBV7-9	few	CASSSTGESSYNSPLHF	TGTGCCAGCTCCTCCACAGGGGAAAGCTCCTATAATTCACCCCTCCACTTT
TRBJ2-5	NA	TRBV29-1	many	CSVEKGQSQYF	TGCAGCGTTGAGAAGGGACAAAGCCAGTACTTC